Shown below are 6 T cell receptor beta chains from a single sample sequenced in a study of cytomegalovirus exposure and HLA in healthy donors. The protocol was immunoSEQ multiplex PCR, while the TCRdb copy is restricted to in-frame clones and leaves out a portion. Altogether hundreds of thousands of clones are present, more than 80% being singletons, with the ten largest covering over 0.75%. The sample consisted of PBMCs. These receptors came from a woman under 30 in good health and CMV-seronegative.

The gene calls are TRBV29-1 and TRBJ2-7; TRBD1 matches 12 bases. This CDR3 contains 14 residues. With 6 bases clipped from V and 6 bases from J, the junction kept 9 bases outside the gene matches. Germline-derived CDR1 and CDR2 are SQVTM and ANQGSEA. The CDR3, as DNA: TGCAGCGTAATGACCGGGACAGGGGGCCGCGAGCAGTACTTC. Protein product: CSVMTGTGGREQYF.

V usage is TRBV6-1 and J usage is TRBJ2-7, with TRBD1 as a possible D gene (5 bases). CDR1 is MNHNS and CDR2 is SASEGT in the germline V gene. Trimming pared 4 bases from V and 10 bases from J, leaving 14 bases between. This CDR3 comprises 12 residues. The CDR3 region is CASSASRQKQYF. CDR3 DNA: TGTGCCAGCAGTGCCTCTCGACAGAAACAGTACTTC.

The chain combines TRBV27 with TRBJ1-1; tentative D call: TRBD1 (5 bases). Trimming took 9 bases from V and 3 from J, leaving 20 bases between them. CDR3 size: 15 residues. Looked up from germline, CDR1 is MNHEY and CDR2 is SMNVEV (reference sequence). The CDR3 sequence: CASQGVPFSHTEAFF. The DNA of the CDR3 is TGTGCCAGTCAAGGGGTCCCCTTCTCGCACACTGAAGCTTTCTTT.

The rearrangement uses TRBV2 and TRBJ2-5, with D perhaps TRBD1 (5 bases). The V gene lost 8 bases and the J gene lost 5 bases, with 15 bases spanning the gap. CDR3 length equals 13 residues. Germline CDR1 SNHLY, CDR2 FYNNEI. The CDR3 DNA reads TGTGCCAGCGCCCAAGGGGCCAGGGAGACCCAGTACTTC. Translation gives CASAQGARETQYF.

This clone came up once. CDR3 in DNA: TGTGCCAGCTCACAAGGACAGAACTCTGGAAACACCATATATTTT. Translated: CASSQGQNSGNTIYF. This sequence joins TRBV18 and TRBJ1-3; TRBD1 is a possible D gene (6 bases). This CDR3 is 15 amino acids long. The germline V gene encodes CDR1 KGHSH and CDR2 LQKENI. The germline V and J ends were trimmed by 4 bases and 0 bases, with 10 bases remaining between them.

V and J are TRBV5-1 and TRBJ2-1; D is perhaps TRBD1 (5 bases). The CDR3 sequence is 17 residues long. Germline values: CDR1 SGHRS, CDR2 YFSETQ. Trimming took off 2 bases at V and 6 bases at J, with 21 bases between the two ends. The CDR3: CASSLYTGTRELNEQFF. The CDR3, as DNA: TGCGCCAGCAGCTTATATACAGGAACCCGTGAACTCAATGAGCAGTTCTTC. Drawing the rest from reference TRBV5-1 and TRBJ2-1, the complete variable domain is KAGVTQTPRYLIKTRGQQVTLSCSPISGHRSVSWYQQTPGQGLQFLFEYFSETQRNKGNFPGRFSGRQFSNSRSEMNVSTLELGDSALYLCASSLYTGTRELNEQFFGPGTRLTVL.